One and the same sample provided the 20 T cell receptor beta chains below, sequenced in a study of T cell responses to AZD1222 COVID-19 vaccine. The table came from immunoSEQ multiplex PCR; TCRdb's copy has only in-frame clones and leaves some out. The profile shows 120,000 or so clones, around 90% of them singletons. The specimen was peripheral blood, collected 28 days after the second dose of the MenACWY control vaccine. The receptors were gathered from an adult who received the MenACWY meningococcal vaccine as a control.

The gene calls are TRBV4-1 and TRBJ2-2, with D unclear. The CDR3 spans 16 residues. The ends were cut back, 8 bases at V and 2 bases at J, with 18 bases in the middle. CDR1 and CDR2 (germline): MGHRA, YSYEKL. The CDR3 bases are TGCGCCAGCGCCCTTCACTCCGGGCCAAACACCGGGGAGCTGTTTTTT. Translated: CASALHSGPNTGELFF.

This chain uses TRBV5-1 with TRBJ2-3, with 8 bases identical to TRBD2. Per germline, CDR1 SGHRS and CDR2 YFSETQ. J was trimmed by 0 bases and V by 1 base; bases with no gene match: 4. This CDR3 is 16 amino acids long. CDR3 loop: CASSLLAGLSTDTQYF. CDR3 nucleotide sequence: TGCGCCAGCAGCTTGCTAGCGGGCCTTAGCACAGATACGCAGTATTTT.

This clone was seen only once. This rearrangement joins TRBV12-3 or TRBV12-4 to TRBJ1-1, with D tentatively TRBD1 (5 bases). The CDR3 runs 13 residues. Deletions cut 3 bases from V and 5 bases from J, with 10 bases between. CDR3 in amino acids: CASSLRGGTEAFF. CDR3 nucleotide sequence: TGTGCCAGCAGTTTGCGGGGGGGAACTGAAGCTTTCTTT.

This chain connects TRBV9 to TRBJ2-3; D is undetermined. This CDR3 contains 15 residues. The V gene's germline CDR1 is SGDLS and CDR2 YYNGEE. Deletions cut 2 bases from V and 2 bases from J, with 12 bases between. In nucleotides, the CDR3 is TGTGCCAGCAGCGTTAGAAATGATGCCACAGATACGCAGTATTTT. Translated: CASSVRNDATDTQYF.

V usage is TRBV7-9 and J usage is TRBJ1-6, with a tentative D call TRBD1 (5 bases). The CDR3 extends over 15 amino acids. The V gene lost 5 bases and the J gene lost 5 bases, with 13 bases spanning the gap. Per germline, CDR1 SEHNR and CDR2 FQNEAQ (reference sequence). The CDR3 here is CASSGDVGNNSPLHF. The CDR3 DNA is TGTGCCAGCAGCGGGGACGTTGGAAATAATTCACCCCTCCACTTT.

This chain connects TRBV28 to TRBJ2-7, with D possibly called TRBD1 or TRBD2 (8 bases each). Trimming cost V 5 bases and J 3 bases, with 17 bases left between them. Germline V CDR1 and CDR2: MDHEN, SYDVKM. The CDR3 totals 15 residues. The CDR3 spells CASSPQGAGGYEQYV. The CDR3 DNA reads as TGTGCCAGCAGTCCCCAGGGGGCGGGGGGCTACGAGCAGTACGTC.

V gene TRBV6-5 combines with J gene TRBJ1-4; D gene unclear. The CDR3 loop spans 14 amino acids. CDR1 is MNHEY and CDR2 is SVGAGI in the germline V gene. Trimming took 7 bases from V and 0 from J, leaving 9 bases between them. Here the CDR3 reads CASTSTATNEKLFF. CDR3 DNA: TGTGCCAGCACCTCGACCGCAACTAATGAAAAACTGTTTTTT.

This sequence joins TRBV3-1 (or the pseudogene TRBV3-2) and TRBJ2-1, with 9 nucleotides matching TRBD2. J was trimmed by 8 bases and V by 1 base; bases with no gene match: 12. CDR3 length: 17 residues. The germline CDR1 and CDR2 sequences are LGHDT and YNNKEL (reference sequence). CDR3 bases: TGTGCCAGCAGCCAAGCTCTGGCGGGAGGGCGGAATGATGAGCAGTTCTTC. Its translation: CASSQALAGGRNDEQFF.

The rearrangement links TRBV28 to TRBJ2-3, with unresolved D. Germline loops: CDR1 MDHEN, CDR2 SYDVKM. The CDR3 is made up of 13 amino acids. Trimming removed 8 bases at V and 1 base at J, with 10 bases between. CDR3 in DNA: TGTGCCAGCCGTCAACACGGCACAGATACGCAGTATTTT. It encodes CASRQHGTDTQYF.

The chain links TRBV15 to TRBJ2-7, with D perhaps TRBD2 (5 bases). Per the germline V gene, CDR1 is LNHNV and CDR2 is YYDKDF (reference sequence). The CDR3 extends over 15 amino acids. V lost 5 bases, J lost 1 base, and 15 bases lay in between. Here the CDR3 DNA reads TGTGCCACCAGCCTTGGAGGTCGGGTTTCCTACGAGCAGTACTTC. Its translation: CATSLGGRVSYEQYF. Filled out from reference TRBV15 and TRBJ2-7, the complete variable domain reads DAMVIQNPRYQVTQFGKPVTLSCSQTLNHNVMYWYQQKSSQAPKLLFHYYDKDFNNEADTPDNFQSRRPNTSFCFLDIRSPGLGDTAMYLCATSLGGRVSYEQYFGPGTRLTVT.

This chain links TRBV28 with TRBJ2-7; 9 bases are shared with TRBD2. This CDR3 has 15 residues. With 2 bases clipped from V and 7 bases from J, the junction kept 9 bases outside the gene matches. The germline gives CDR1 MDHEN, CDR2 SYDVKM. DNA for the CDR3: TGTGCCAGCAGTTTACTCGCGGGAGGGCCGGGTGAGCAGTACTTC. Its translation: CASSLLAGGPGEQYF.

This chain links TRBV6-5 with TRBJ1-1; maybe TRBD1 (6 bases). Germline V CDR1 and CDR2: MNHEY, SVGAGI. V was clipped by 7 bases and J by 2 bases, with 14 bases between them. This CDR3 comprises 14 residues. The CDR3 loop reads CASTTGHTNTEAFF. CDR3 coding DNA: TGTGCCAGCACCACGGGACACACAAACACTGAAGCTTTCTTT.

The rearrangement uses TRBV28 and TRBJ1-6; D call uncertain. CDR1 is MDHEN and CDR2 is SYDVKM in the germline V gene. The CDR3 length is 14 residues. V was cut by 3 bases and J by 7 bases, with 10 bases left in between. In nucleotides, the CDR3 is TGTGCCAGCAGTTTTTTAGGGTACAATTCACCCCTCCACTTT. It encodes CASSFLGYNSPLHF.

The CDR3 is CASSYNQGSPLHF. The CDR3 nucleotides read TGTGCCAGCAGTTACAACCAGGGGTCACCCCTCCACTTT. This sequence joins TRBV6-2 or TRBV6-3 and TRBJ1-6; the D gene is possibly TRBD1 (6 bases). V lost 2 bases and J 10 bases, leaving 9 bases between the germline ends. This CDR3 has 13 amino acids. Germline-derived CDR1 and CDR2 are MNHEY and SVGEGT.

V gene TRBV24-1 combines with J gene TRBJ2-2; 8 positions agree with TRBD1. Unmatched junction bases numbered 8, after V lost 5 bases and J lost 7 bases. The CDR3 is 15 amino acids. The germline gives CDR1 KGHDR, CDR2 SFDVKD. The CDR3 DNA is TGTGCCACCAGTGGGGCGCAGGGGGCGAGCGGGGAGCTGTTTTTT. Protein product: CATSGAQGASGELFF.

The V call is TRBV9, the J call TRBJ2-1, with 11 bases fitting TRBD1. CDR3 length equals 16 residues. The germline V gene encodes CDR1 SGDLS and CDR2 YYNGEE. The J segment lost 6 bases and the V segment lost 3 bases, leaving 8 bases of the junction unmatched. CDR3 bases: TGTGCCAGCAGCGCCAACTCCGGGACAGGGGGCAATGAGCAGTTCTTC. This encodes CASSANSGTGGNEQFF.

CDR3 nucleotide sequence: TGTGCCAGCAGTTTTATGCATCAGCCCCAGCATTTT. This translates into CASSFMHQPQHF. The chain employs TRBV28 and TRBJ1-5; D call uncertain. Per the germline V gene, CDR1 is MDHEN and CDR2 is SYDVKM. This CDR3 spans 12 amino acids. Trimming stripped 3 bases from V and 5 bases from J, with 5 bases between.

The V and J genes are TRBV7-2 and TRBJ2-2; D is ambiguous. There are 15 residues in the CDR3. V was clipped by 1 base and J by 5 bases, with 11 bases between them. Germline V gives CDR1 SGHTA, CDR2 FQGNSA. The chain's CDR3 is CASSLEQPGTGELFF. The DNA of the CDR3 is TGTGCCAGCAGCTTAGAACAGCCCGGGACCGGGGAGCTGTTTTTT.

The chain joins TRBV5-1 to TRBJ2-1; D assignment may be TRBD1 or TRBD2 (5 bases each). Trimming took off 3 bases at V and 5 bases at J, with 15 bases between the two ends. Per the germline V gene, CDR1 is SGHRS and CDR2 is YFSETQ. The CDR3 spans 15 residues. The CDR3 reads CASSSDGSGHNEQFF. CDR3 DNA sequence: TGCGCCAGCAGCTCGGACGGGTCGGGGCACAATGAGCAGTTCTTC.

The rearrangement uses TRBV6-5 and TRBJ2-2; the D call may be TRBD1 or TRBD2 (5 bases each). Germline-derived CDR1 and CDR2 are MNHEY and SVGAGI. The V and J ends lost 5 bases and 2 bases respectively, with 9 bases between them. The CDR3 is 14 residues long. CDR3 sequence (DNA): TGTGCCAGCAGTCTCCGGGGCAACACCGGGGAGCTGTTTTTT. Its protein product is CASSLRGNTGELFF.